The entry that follows covers one TCR beta chain sequence. Its cognate antigen is unknown. The data derive from a study of T cells in localized non-small cell lung cancer. Study conclusions and caveats: Researchers found a median around 57 of the top 100 tumor clones in adjacent lung. Uninvolved adjacent lung showed higher T cell clonality than tumor. Only one tumor region was sequenced, so heterogeneity remains possible.

The junction had 6 bases not matched to a gene; V was cut back by 5 bases and J by 4 bases. Germline V gene sequence: CDR1 GTSNPN, CDR2 SVGIG (reference sequence). The length of the CDR3 is 13 residues. TCRdb keeps only in-frame clones here, not all; method: immunoSEQ multiplex PCR. The sample consists of around 15,000 clones, 70% to 90% of them appearing once. The chain uses TRBV30 and TRBJ1-2, with 8 bases fitting TRBD1. This sample comprised peripheral blood, obtained before any cancer treatment. This receptor was identified in a female donor aged 60 or older with stage III squamous cell lung carcinoma. CDR3: CAWGRDRPYGYTF. The CDR3, as DNA: TGTGCCTGGGGGAGGGACAGGCCCTATGGCTACACCTTC.